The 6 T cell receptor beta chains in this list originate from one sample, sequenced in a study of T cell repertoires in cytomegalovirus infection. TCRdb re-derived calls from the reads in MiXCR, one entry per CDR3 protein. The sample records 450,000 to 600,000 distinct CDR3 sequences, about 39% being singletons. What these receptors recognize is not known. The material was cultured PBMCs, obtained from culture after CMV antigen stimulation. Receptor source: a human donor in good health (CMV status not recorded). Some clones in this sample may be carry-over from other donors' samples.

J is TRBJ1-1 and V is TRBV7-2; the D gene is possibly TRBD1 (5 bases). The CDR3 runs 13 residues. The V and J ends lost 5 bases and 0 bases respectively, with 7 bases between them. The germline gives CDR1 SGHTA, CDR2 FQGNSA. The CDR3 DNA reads TGTGCCAGCAGCCGGGGCTTGAACACTGAAGCTTTCTTT. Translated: CASSRGLNTEAFF.

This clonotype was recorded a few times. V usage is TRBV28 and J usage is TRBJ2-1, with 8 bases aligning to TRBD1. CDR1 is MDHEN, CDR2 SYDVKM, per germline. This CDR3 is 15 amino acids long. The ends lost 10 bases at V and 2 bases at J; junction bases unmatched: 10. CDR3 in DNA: TGTGCCACGAAGGGACAGGCTTCGACCTACAATGAGCAGTTCTTC. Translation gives CATKGQASTYNEQFF.

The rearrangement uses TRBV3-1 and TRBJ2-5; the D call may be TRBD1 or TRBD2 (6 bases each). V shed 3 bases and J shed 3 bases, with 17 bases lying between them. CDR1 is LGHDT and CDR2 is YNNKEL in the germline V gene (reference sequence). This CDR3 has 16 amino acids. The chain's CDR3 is CASSHVGGQAEETQYF. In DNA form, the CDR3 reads TGTGCCAGCAGCCACGTGGGGGGCCAGGCGGAAGAGACCCAGTACTTC.

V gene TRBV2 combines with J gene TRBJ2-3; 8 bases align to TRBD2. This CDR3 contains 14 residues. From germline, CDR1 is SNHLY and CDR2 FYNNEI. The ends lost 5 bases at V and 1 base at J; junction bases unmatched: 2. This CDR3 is CASSKRGRTDTQYF. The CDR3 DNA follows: TGTGCCAGCAGTAAGCGGGGGCGCACAGATACGCAGTATTTT. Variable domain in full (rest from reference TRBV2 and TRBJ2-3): EPEVTQTPSHQVTQMGQEVILRCVPISNHLYFYWYRQILGQKVEFLVSFYNNEISEKSEIFDDQFSVERPDGSNFTLKIRSTKLEDSAMYFCASSKRGRTDTQYFGPGTRLTVL.

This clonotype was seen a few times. The CDR3 DNA sequence: TGTGCCAGCAGCTTAGCCGACAAGAATGAAAAACTGTTTTTT. Translating gives CASSLADKNEKLFF. The chain employs TRBV7-6 and TRBJ1-4; D is unresolved. The CDR3 spans 14 residues. The germline CDR1 and CDR2 sequences are SGHVS and FNYEAQ. Between the trimmed V and J ends, which lost 0 bases and 5 bases, there was a span of 7 bases.

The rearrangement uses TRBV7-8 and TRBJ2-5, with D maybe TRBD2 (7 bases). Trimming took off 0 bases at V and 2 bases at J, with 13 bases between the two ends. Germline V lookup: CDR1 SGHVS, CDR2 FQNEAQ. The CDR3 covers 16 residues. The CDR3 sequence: CASSLAPRGGQETQYF. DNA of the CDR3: TGTGCCAGCAGCTTAGCCCCCAGGGGAGGGCAAGAGACCCAGTACTTC.